This is a list of T cell receptor beta chains from one sample in a study of T cell repertoires in cytomegalovirus infection. Using its own MiXCR run on the reads, TCRdb lists one record per CDR3 protein. The table has hundreds of thousands of distinct CDR3 sequences, 9.6% seen once. Sequencing was carried out using PBMCs. The source is a human donor in good health (CMV status not recorded). Some clones in this sample may be carry-over from other donors' samples. CDR3s include the opening cysteine and the closing phenylalanine or tryptophan. D genes are given only for firm matches. Clone size is stated in some rows and not others, as once, few, many or a class when expanded.

.	TRBV20-1	TRBJ1-5	.	CSASAGTLRQPQHF	TGCAGTGCTAGTGCAGGGACCCTCAGGCAGCCCCAGCATTTT
TRBD2	TRBV3-1	TRBJ2-1	.	CASSQEVVAGGSGEQFF	TGTGCCAGCAGCCAAGAGGTTGTAGCGGGGGGTTCGGGTGAGCAGTTCTTC
.	TRBV14	TRBJ1-3	many	CASSLGIPERRNTIYF	TGTGCCAGCAGCCTGGGAATACCGGAGCGGAGAAACACCATATATTTT
.	TRBV2	TRBJ1-3	.	CASSEEGFAGNTIYF	TGTGCCAGCAGTGAAGAGGGGTTCGCTGGAAACACCATATATTTT
TRBD1	TRBV6-2/TRBV6-3	TRBJ2-2	many	CASSYSRDSFTGELFF	TGTGCCAGCAGTTACTCCCGGGACAGCTTCACCGGGGAGCTGTTTTTT
.	TRBV3-1	TRBJ1-5	.	CASSQEPWSNQPQHF	TGTGCCAGCAGCCAAGAGCCTTGGAGCAATCAGCCCCAGCATTTT
TRBD1	TRBV28	TRBJ2-1	few	CASSPEGAFLRFF	TGTGCCAGCAGCCCAGAGGGGGCGTTTCTCCGGTTCTTC
TRBD1	TRBV12-3/TRBV12-4	TRBJ2-2	.	CASSYTGVLGGELFF	TGTGCCAGCAGTTATACAGGGGTCCTTGGCGGGGAGCTGTTTTTT
.	TRBV2	TRBJ2-4	many	CASSGGSGNIQYF	TGTGCCAGCAGTGGGGGGTCCGGAAACATTCAGTACTTC
TRBD1	TRBV5-1	TRBJ1-1	many	CASSMDRKEAFF	TGCGCCAGCAGCATGGACAGGAAAGAAGCTTTCTTT
.	TRBV6-6	TRBJ1-5	many	CASSTKLGDYSNQPQHF	TGTGCCAGCAGCACGAAACTGGGAGATTATAGCAATCAGCCCCAGCATTTT
TRBD1	TRBV20-1	TRBJ1-2	.	CSAKRQGGSYGYTF	TGCAGTGCCAAAAGACAGGGTGGGAGCTATGGCTACACCTTC
TRBD1	TRBV15	TRBJ1-6	many	CATSRARQGKNSPLHF	TGTGCCACCAGCAGAGCCCGACAGGGGAAGAATTCACCCCTCCACTTT
.	TRBV20-1	TRBJ1-5	.	CSARERLRNQPQHF	TGCAGTGCTAGAGAGAGGCTAAGGAACCAGCCCCAGCATTTT
TRBD2	TRBV7-8	TRBJ2-3	many	CASSLELAGGQDTQYF	TGTGCCAGCAGCTTAGAGCTAGCGGGGGGGCAAGATACGCAGTATTTT
.	TRBV3-1	TRBJ1-1	few	CASSPRGGAEAFF	TGTGCCAGCAGCCCACGGGGAGGTGCTGAAGCTTTCTTT
.	TRBV6-1	TRBJ2-5	many	CASQRAQGETQYF	TGTGCCAGCCAGCGGGCCCAGGGGGAGACCCAGTACTTC
.	TRBV10-3	TRBJ2-6	many	CATSADSGANVLTF	TGTGCCACAAGCGCCGACTCTGGGGCCAACGTCCTGACTTTC
TRBD2	TRBV7-9	TRBJ2-1	many	CASSPLWALAGGPSSYNEQFF	TGTGCCAGCAGCCCTCTCTGGGCGCTAGCGGGGGGCCCGAGCTCCTACAATGAGCAGTTCTTC
.	TRBV12-3/TRBV12-4	TRBJ2-3	many	CASTSDETDTQYF	TGTGCCAGCACTTCCGACGAGACAGATACGCAGTATTTT
.	TRBV18	TRBJ2-5	.	CASSRGHVVETQYF	TGTGCCAGCTCACGCGGACACGTAGTAGAGACCCAGTACTTC
.	TRBV27	TRBJ2-2	many	CASSLGQGSTGELFF	TGTGCCAGCAGTTTAGGTCAGGGATCAACCGGGGAGCTGTTTTTT
TRBD1	TRBV12-3/TRBV12-4	TRBJ1-2	many	CASRSGTDSLYGYTF	TGTGCCAGCAGGTCCGGGACAGACTCGCTCTATGGCTACACCTTC
TRBD2	TRBV29-1	TRBJ2-1	few	CSVDRRGGLYNEQFF	TGCAGCGTTGATAGGCGGGGGGGCCTCTACAATGAGCAGTTCTTC
.	TRBV23-1	TRBJ2-3	.	CASSQPTPQLGSTDTQYF	TGCGCCAGCAGTCAACCCACTCCCCAATTAGGGAGCACAGATACGCAGTATTTT
.	TRBV29-1	TRBJ1-5	.	CSVSRDLTQPQHF	TGCAGCGTTTCCCGGGACTTGACTCAGCCCCAGCATTTT
TRBD2	TRBV6-5	TRBJ2-1	many	CASSWASGSNEQFF	TGTGCCAGCAGTTGGGCTAGCGGATCCAATGAGCAGTTCTTC
.	TRBV7-2	TRBJ1-5	many	CASSLAGAEPQHF	TGTGCCAGCAGCTTAGCGGGGGCGGAACCCCAGCATTTT
TRBD1	TRBV20-1	TRBJ1-4	.	CSAIGRQGLLELFF	TGCAGTGCGATAGGGAGACAGGGACTTTTGGAACTGTTTTTT
TRBD2	TRBV19	TRBJ2-3	many	CASRPLSGDSTDTQYF	TGTGCCAGTAGGCCCCTCAGCGGGGATAGCACAGATACGCAGTATTTT
TRBD2	TRBV28	TRBJ2-5	many	CASSSPLAGRETQYF	TGTGCCAGCAGTTCCCCCCTAGCGGGGAGGGAGACCCAGTACTTC
TRBD1	TRBV7-9	TRBJ1-1	many	CASSLRDRQNTEAFF	TGTGCCAGCAGCCTAAGGGACAGGCAGAACACTGAAGCTTTCTTT
TRBD2	TRBV11-2	TRBJ2-5	many	CASSLGYTSGGRETQYF	TGTGCCAGCAGCTTAGGATATACTAGCGGGGGTCGGGAGACCCAGTACTTC
.	TRBV12-3/TRBV12-4	TRBJ2-1	many	CASSYDERLRAVEQFF	TGTGCCAGCAGCTATGACGAAAGGCTCCGGGCAGTGGAGCAGTTCTTC
.	TRBV20-1	TRBJ1-1	.	CSARLPGLRNTEAFF	TGCAGTGCTAGGCTCCCGGGACTACGGAACACTGAAGCTTTCTTT
.	TRBV27	TRBJ1-5	many	CASSPSGTGGSPQHF	TGTGCCAGCAGTCCCTCCGGGACTGGAGGATCGCCCCAGCATTTT
.	TRBV12-5	TRBJ2-1	few	CASGPPLSPLGEQFF	TGTGCTAGTGGTCCACCGCTGAGCCCCTTGGGTGAGCAGTTCTTC
TRBD1	TRBV12-3/TRBV12-4	TRBJ2-7	many	CASSPGGTGRNEQYF	TGTGCCAGCAGTCCAGGGGGGACAGGGAGGAACGAGCAGTACTTC
TRBD1	TRBV19	TRBJ1-1	many	CASSPRDRGDTEAFF	TGTGCCAGTAGTCCCCGGGACAGGGGCGACACTGAAGCTTTCTTT
TRBD1	TRBV6-4	TRBJ2-3	few	CASSAADRAGDTQYF	TGTGCCAGCAGTGCCGCGGACAGGGCTGGAGATACGCAGTATTTT
TRBD1	TRBV20-1	TRBJ2-4	many	CSARDRDRGRVIIQYF	TGCAGTGCTAGAGATCGGGACAGGGGGCGAGTGATCATTCAGTACTTC
.	TRBV28	TRBJ1-6	many	CASSFSRVSPLHF	TGTGCCAGCAGTTTTTCAAGGGTTTCACCCCTCCACTTT